Listed below are T cell receptor beta chains from one sample, sequenced in a study of T cells in Graves' hyperthyroidism and ophthalmopathy. TCRdb reanalysed the multiplex PCR reads using MiXCR and keeps one entry per CDR3 protein. The sample lists hundreds of thousands of distinct CDR3 sequences, about a sixth occurring once. Sequencing was performed on blood. The receptors stem from a woman under 40 with Graves' hyperthyroidism. Each CDR3 is given with its conserved first and last residue. D genes are given only for firm matches. Size tells how often a clone was seen (once, few, many) or the class of an expanded clone, and some rows leave it out.

TRBV7-8	-	-	TRBJ2-7	TGTGCCAGCAGCTTAGAGGTGGGGTCTCGGACGCTTACCTACGAGCAGTACTTC	CASSLEVGSRTLTYEQYF
TRBV11-3	many	TRBD1	TRBJ2-1	TGTGCCAGCAGCGGGGACAGGGGGATCAATGAGCAGTTCTTC	CASSGDRGINEQFF
TRBV5-6	few	TRBD1	TRBJ2-5	TGTGCCAGCAGCTTCATCCGGGACAGGGACGAGACCCAGTACTTC	CASSFIRDRDETQYF
TRBV12-3/TRBV12-4	many	-	TRBJ2-7	TGTGCCAGCAGTTTCAGCCAGGCCTACGAGCAGTACTTC	CASSFSQAYEQYF
TRBV7-2	many	TRBD1	TRBJ1-2	TGTGCCAGCAGCTTAGGAGGGACAGGGGGCTATGGCTACACCTTC	CASSLGGTGGYGYTF
TRBV6-6	many	-	TRBJ2-7	TGTGCCAGCAGTTACCAAGGCACCTACGAGCAGTACTTC	CASSYQGTYEQYF
TRBV9	-	TRBD2	TRBJ2-1	TGTGCCAGCAGCCCGAAGACTAGCGGGCTAGCAAATGAGCAGTTCTTC	CASSPKTSGLANEQFF
TRBV30	-	TRBD1	TRBJ2-2	TGTGCCTGGCGCAGGGACAGGGGAAACACCGGGGAGCTGTTTTTT	CAWRRDRGNTGELFF
TRBV2	many	-	TRBJ2-3	TGTGCCAGCGGGAGGTTGAGGGATACGCAGTATTTT	CASGRLRDTQYF
TRBV3-1	many	TRBD1	TRBJ2-7	TGTGCCAGCAGCCAGGCCGGGACAGCAAACTACGAGCAGTACTTC	CASSQAGTANYEQYF
TRBV28	many	-	TRBJ1-1	TGTGCCAGCAACCTCCCCGGGGCGCAAGCTTTCTTT	CASNLPGAQAFF
TRBV6-1	-	-	TRBJ1-1	TGTGCCAGCAGTGTCGTTCAAGCTCAAGCTTTCTTT	CASSVVQAQAFF
TRBV27	many	-	TRBJ1-4	TGTGCCAGTCGCGGGCCCTCCCGCCCGGGAAAACTGTTTTTT	CASRGPSRPGKLFF
TRBV5-5	-	-	TRBJ2-7	TGTGCCAGCAGCCAGACAATCCGGGGGTCCGCCTACGAGCAGTACTTC	CASSQTIRGSAYEQYF
TRBV18	many	-	TRBJ2-1	TGTGCCAGCTCACCGGGAACAGGGAATGAGCAGTTCTTC	CASSPGTGNEQFF
TRBV28	many	TRBD1	TRBJ2-3	TGTGCCAGCAGTTTATCCGGACAGGTTACAGATACGCAGTATTTT	CASSLSGQVTDTQYF
TRBV7-2	-	-	TRBJ2-5	TGTGCCAGCAGTGAACTCAGCGCCCAAGAGACCCAGTACTTC	CASSELSAQETQYF
TRBV5-1	many	-	TRBJ2-1	TGCGCCAGCAGCTTGGACGACAATGAGCAGTTCTTC	CASSLDDNEQFF
TRBV28	many	-	TRBJ2-7	TGTGCCAGCAGTTTTCCGCGGACTGATATCTCCTACGAGCAGTACTTC	CASSFPRTDISYEQYF
TRBV11-3	many	TRBD1	TRBJ2-1	TGTGCCAGCAGCCTCGGGACAGGACGCGACAATGAGCAGTTCTTC	CASSLGTGRDNEQFF
TRBV2	many	TRBD2	TRBJ2-7	TGTGCCAGCGCTACTAGCGGGAGCTCCTACGAGCAGTACTTC	CASATSGSSYEQYF
TRBV12-3/TRBV12-4	many	TRBD2	TRBJ2-3	TGTGCCAGCAGTTTAAACGGGAGGGCCCTCACAGATACGCAGTATTTT	CASSLNGRALTDTQYF
TRBV6-1	-	-	TRBJ1-2	TGTGCCAGCAGTCGGATGAACTATGGCTACACCTTC	CASSRMNYGYTF
TRBV30	-	-	TRBJ1-6	TGTACCCAAGGGGATTATAATTCACCCCTCCACTTT	CTQGDYNSPLHF
TRBV7-2	-	TRBD1	TRBJ1-5	TGTGCCAGCAGCTTAGCGACAGGGGGCAATCAGCCCCAGCATTTT	CASSLATGGNQPQHF
TRBV5-1	-	TRBD2	TRBJ2-1	TGCGCCAGCAGCTTGGGGAGGTGGGGGGGAGGAGTCTACAATGAGCAGTTCTTC	CASSLGRWGGGVYNEQFF
TRBV4-1	few	-	TRBJ2-7	TGCGCCAGCAGCCCATCCCAGGGTGCCGACGTTTACGAGCAGTACTTC	CASSPSQGADVYEQYF
TRBV29-1	-	-	TRBJ2-5	TGCAGCGCCCCGGGACGGGACCAAGAGACCCAGTACTTC	CSAPGRDQETQYF
TRBV12-3/TRBV12-4	many	TRBD2	TRBJ2-7	TGTGCCAGCAGTTCGACCGGGACTAGCGGGAGTTACGAGCAGTACTTC	CASSSTGTSGSYEQYF
TRBV6-6	-	TRBD1	TRBJ1-3	TGTGCCAGCAGTTACGCCCAGGGGGCTGGAAACACCATATATTTT	CASSYAQGAGNTIYF
TRBV29-1	few	TRBD2	TRBJ2-1	TGCAGCGTTGAATCTCCTAGCGGGAGAATGACCTACAATGAGCAGTTCTTC	CSVESPSGRMTYNEQFF
TRBV13	many	-	TRBJ2-3	TGTGCCAGCAGCACGGGAGATACGCAGTATTTT	CASSTGDTQYF
TRBV6-1	many	TRBD1	TRBJ1-2	TGTGCCAGCAGTGAGGAGACAGGGGTTGGCTACACCTTC	CASSEETGVGYTF
TRBV24-1	-	-	TRBJ1-2	TGTGCCACCAGTGACGAAGGCAGGGTTAGTGGCTACACCTTC	CATSDEGRVSGYTF
TRBV6-1	few	TRBD1	TRBJ2-7	TGTGCCAGCAGTGAAGGGGACAGGAGAGCCTACGAGCAGTACTTC	CASSEGDRRAYEQYF
TRBV2	many	-	TRBJ2-7	TGTGCCAGCAGTGTACAGGGGACTCCGTACGAGCAGTACTTC	CASSVQGTPYEQYF
TRBV5-1	many	-	TRBJ2-1	TGCGCCAGCAGCTTTAGCGGCGCCAACAATGAGCAGTTCTTC	CASSFSGANNEQFF
TRBV20-1	many	TRBD1	TRBJ1-1	TGCAGTGCCCAACCCAGGGGGCTCGGCTTGGGCACTGAAGCTTTCTTT	CSAQPRGLGLGTEAFF
TRBV7-8	many	-	TRBJ2-3	TGTGCCAGCAGCTTTCTCCGAGATACGCAGTATTTT	CASSFLRDTQYF
TRBV9	-	-	TRBJ2-2	TGTGCCAGCAGCTCCTCACTGGTCGGGGAGCTGTTTTTT	CASSSSLVGELFF
TRBV2	many	-	TRBJ2-1	TGTGCCAGCAGTGTAGGAGTGGCTGATGAGCAGTTCTTC	CASSVGVADEQFF
TRBV27	few	-	TRBJ1-5	TGTGCCAGCAGTCCCCAGATTTTTGGGGCAAATCAGCCCCAGCATTTT	CASSPQIFGANQPQHF
TRBV5-5	many	-	TRBJ1-1	TGTGCCAGCAGTTTATTACAGATGAACACTGAAGCTTTCTTT	CASSLLQMNTEAFF
TRBV5-1	-	-	TRBJ2-7	TGCGCCAGCAGCCCCCTAATATCTTCCTACGAGCAGTACTTC	CASSPLISSYEQYF
TRBV12-5	many	TRBD1	TRBJ1-2	TGTGCTAGTGGTCCCACCACCACTACAGGGGGCGCAAGCTACACCTTC	CASGPTTTTGGASYTF
TRBV12-3/TRBV12-4	-	TRBD2	TRBJ2-3	TGTGCCAGCAGTTCGGGACTAGCGGGAGAGGCAGATACGCAGTATTTT	CASSSGLAGEADTQYF